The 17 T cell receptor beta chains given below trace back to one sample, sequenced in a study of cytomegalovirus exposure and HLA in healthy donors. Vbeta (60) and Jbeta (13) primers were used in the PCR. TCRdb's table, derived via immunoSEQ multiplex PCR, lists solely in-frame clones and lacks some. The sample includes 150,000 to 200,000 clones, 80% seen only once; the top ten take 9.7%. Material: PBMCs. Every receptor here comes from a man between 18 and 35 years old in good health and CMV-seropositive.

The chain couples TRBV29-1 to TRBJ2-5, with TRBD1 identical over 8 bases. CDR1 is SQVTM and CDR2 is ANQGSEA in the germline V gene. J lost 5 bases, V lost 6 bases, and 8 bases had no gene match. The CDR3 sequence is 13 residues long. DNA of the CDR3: TGCAGCGTCTCCCAGGGGGCTGGGGAGACCCAGTACTTC. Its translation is CSVSQGAGETQYF.

CDR3 sequence reads: CASSSAGTGLPRETQYF. The CDR3 bases are TGTGCCAGCAGCTCTGCCGGGACAGGGTTGCCTCGGGAGACCCAGTACTTC. V and J are TRBV11-1 and TRBJ2-5; 9 nucleotides align to TRBD1. J gave up 5 bases and V 4 bases, and 14 bases lay outside the gene matches. The germline V gene encodes CDR1 SGHAT and CDR2 FQDESV (reference sequence). CDR3 size: 17 residues.

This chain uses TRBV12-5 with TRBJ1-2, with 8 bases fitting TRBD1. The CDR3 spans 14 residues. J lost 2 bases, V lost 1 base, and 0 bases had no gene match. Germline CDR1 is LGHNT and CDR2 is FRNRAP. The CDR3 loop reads CASGLGTGNYGYTF. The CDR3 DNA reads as TGTGCTAGTGGTTTGGGGACAGGGAACTATGGCTACACCTTC. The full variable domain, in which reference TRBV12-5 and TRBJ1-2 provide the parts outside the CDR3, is DARVTQTPRHKVTEMGQEVTMRCQPILGHNTVFWYRQTMMQGLELLAYFRNRAPLDDSGMPKDRFSAEMPDATLATLKIQPSEPRDSAVYFCASGLGTGNYGYTFGSGTRLTVV.

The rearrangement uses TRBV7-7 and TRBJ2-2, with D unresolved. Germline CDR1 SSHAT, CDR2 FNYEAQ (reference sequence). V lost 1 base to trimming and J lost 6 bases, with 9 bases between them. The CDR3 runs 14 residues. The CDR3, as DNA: TGTGCCAGCAGCTTAGACGGAGTGGCCGGGGAGCTGTTTTTT. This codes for CASSLDGVAGELFF. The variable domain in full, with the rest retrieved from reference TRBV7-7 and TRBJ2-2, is GAGVSQSPRYKVTKRGQDVTLRCDPISSHATLYWYQQALGQGPEFLTYFNYEAQPDKSGLPSDRFSAERPEGSISTLTIQRTEQRDSAMYRCASSLDGVAGELFFGEGSRLTVL.

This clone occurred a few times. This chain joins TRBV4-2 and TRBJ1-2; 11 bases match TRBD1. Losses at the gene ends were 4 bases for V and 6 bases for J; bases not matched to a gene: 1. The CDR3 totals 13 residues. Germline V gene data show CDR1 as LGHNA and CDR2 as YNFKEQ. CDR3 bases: TGTGCCAGCAGCCGGGACAGGGGGAATGGCTACACCTTC. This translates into CASSRDRGNGYTF.

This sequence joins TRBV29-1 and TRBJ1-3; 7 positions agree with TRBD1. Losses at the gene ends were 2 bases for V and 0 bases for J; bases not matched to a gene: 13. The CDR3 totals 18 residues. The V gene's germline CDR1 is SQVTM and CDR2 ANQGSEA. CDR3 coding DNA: TGCAGCGTTGAATCCGGATCGGGGGACAGACTCTCTGGAAACACCATATATTTT. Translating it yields CSVESGSGDRLSGNTIYF.

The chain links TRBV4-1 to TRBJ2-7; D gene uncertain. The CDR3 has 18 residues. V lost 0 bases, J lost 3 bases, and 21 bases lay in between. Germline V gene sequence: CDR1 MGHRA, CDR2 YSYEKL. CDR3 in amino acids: CASSQEETLGRNRYEQYF. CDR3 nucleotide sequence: TGCGCCAGCAGCCAAGAAGAAACCCTAGGAAGGAACCGCTACGAGCAGTACTTC.

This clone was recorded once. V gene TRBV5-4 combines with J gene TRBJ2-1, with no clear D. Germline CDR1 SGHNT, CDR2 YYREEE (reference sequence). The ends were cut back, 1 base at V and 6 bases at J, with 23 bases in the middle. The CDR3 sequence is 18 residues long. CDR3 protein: CASSLSLAVAALPNEQFF. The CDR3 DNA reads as TGTGCCAGCAGCTTGTCCCTTGCGGTAGCCGCACTCCCCAATGAGCAGTTCTTC. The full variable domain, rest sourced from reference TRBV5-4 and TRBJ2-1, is ETGVTQSPTHLIKTRGQQVTLRCSSQSGHNTVSWYQQALGQGPQFIFQYYREEENGRGNFPPRFSGLQFPNYSSELNVNALELDDSALYLCASSLSLAVAALPNEQFFGPGTRLTVL.

CDR3 protein: CASSLGGQHGYTF. DNA of the CDR3: TGTGCCAGCAGCTTAGGGGGCCAGCATGGCTACACCTTC. This chain links TRBV13 with TRBJ1-2; no definite D call. CDR3 length: 13 amino acids. Trimming stripped 0 bases from V and 6 bases from J, with 8 bases between. Germline V gene data show CDR1 as PRHDT and CDR2 as FYEKMQ (reference sequence).

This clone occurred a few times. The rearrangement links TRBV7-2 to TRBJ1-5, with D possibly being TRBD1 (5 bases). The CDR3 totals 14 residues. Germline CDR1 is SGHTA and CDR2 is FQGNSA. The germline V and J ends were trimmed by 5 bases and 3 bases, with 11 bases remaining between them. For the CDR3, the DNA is TGTGCCAGCAGCCAGGGACTGAACAATCAGCCCCAGCATTTT. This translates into CASSQGLNNQPQHF.

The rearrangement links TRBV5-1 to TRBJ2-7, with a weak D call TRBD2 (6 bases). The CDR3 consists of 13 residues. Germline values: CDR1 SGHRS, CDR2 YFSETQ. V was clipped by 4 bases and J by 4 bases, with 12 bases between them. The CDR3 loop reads CASSAGPRYEQYF. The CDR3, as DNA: TGCGCCAGCAGCGCGGGACCGCGGTACGAGCAGTACTTC. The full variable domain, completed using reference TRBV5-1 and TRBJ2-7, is KAGVTQTPRYLIKTRGQQVTLSCSPISGHRSVSWYQQTPGQGLQFLFEYFSETQRNKGNFPGRFSGRQFSNSRSEMNVSTLELGDSALYLCASSAGPRYEQYFGPGTRLTVT.

The chain's CDR3 is CASSAGRGQETQYF. CDR3 coding DNA: TGTGCCAGCAGCGCGGGCAGGGGTCAAGAGACCCAGTACTTC. The V and J genes are TRBV9 and TRBJ2-5, with D possibly matching TRBD1 (6 bases). CDR1 SGDLS and CDR2 YYNGEE come from the germline V gene. CDR3 size: 14 residues. Trimming stripped 3 bases from V and 2 bases from J, with 11 bases between.

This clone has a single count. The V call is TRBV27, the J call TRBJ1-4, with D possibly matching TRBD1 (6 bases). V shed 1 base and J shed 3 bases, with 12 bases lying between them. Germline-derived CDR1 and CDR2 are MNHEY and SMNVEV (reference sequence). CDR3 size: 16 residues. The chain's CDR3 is CASSLFQGQPNEKLFF. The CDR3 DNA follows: TGTGCCAGCAGTTTATTTCAGGGGCAGCCTAATGAAAAACTGTTTTTT.

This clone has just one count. CDR3 sequence: CASSLGSDNEQFF. As DNA, the CDR3 is TGTGCCAGCAGCTTGGGTAGCGACAATGAGCAGTTCTTC. This chain joins TRBV7-9 and TRBJ2-1, with D possibly being TRBD2 (5 bases). Trimming removed 3 bases at V and 5 bases at J, with 8 bases between. Germline V CDR1 and CDR2: SEHNR, FQNEAQ (reference sequence). The CDR3 covers 13 residues.

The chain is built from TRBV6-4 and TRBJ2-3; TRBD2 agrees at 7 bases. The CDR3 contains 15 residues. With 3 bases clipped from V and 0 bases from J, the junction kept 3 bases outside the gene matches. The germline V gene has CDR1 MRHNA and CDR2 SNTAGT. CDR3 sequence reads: CASSEGRGSTDTQYF. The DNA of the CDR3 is TGTGCCAGCAGTGAGGGGAGGGGAAGCACAGATACGCAGTATTTT.

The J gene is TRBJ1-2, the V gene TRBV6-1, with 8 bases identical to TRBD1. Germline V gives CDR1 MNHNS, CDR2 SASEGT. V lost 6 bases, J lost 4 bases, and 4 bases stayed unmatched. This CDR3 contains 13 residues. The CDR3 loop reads CASRITGGYGYTF. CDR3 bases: TGTGCCAGCAGAATAACAGGGGGCTATGGCTACACCTTC.

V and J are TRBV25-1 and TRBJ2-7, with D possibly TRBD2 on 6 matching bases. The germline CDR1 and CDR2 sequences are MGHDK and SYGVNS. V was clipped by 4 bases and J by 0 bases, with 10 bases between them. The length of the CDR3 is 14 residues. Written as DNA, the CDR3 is TGTGCCAGCAGTGGTCGGACTATCTCCTACGAGCAGTACTTC. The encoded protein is CASSGRTISYEQYF.